This T cell receptor (beta chain) appears in the sequencing data of a study of T cell responses to AZD1222 COVID-19 vaccine. TCRdb keeps only in-frame clones here, not all; method: immunoSEQ multiplex PCR. Among 90,000 to 110,000 clones, roughly 90% were seen once, and the ten largest hold about 5%. Concerning this clone itself: Its antigen is still unknown.

Study-level results: A rise in Spike-specific TCR breadth and depth followed two AZD1222 doses. The CD4 TCRs associated with vaccination extended across spike and predominated at 160-218 and 743-854. Baseline seropositives among AZD1222 recipients totaled only five or six.

The germline V and J ends were trimmed by 1 base and 7 bases, with 7 bases remaining between them. Germline loops: CDR1 LNHDA, CDR2 SQIVND (reference sequence). This CDR3 region has 13 residues. The sample was peripheral blood, taken on day 0 of AZD1222 vaccination. The TCR was taken from an adult in good health. V and J are TRBV19 and TRBJ2-2; perhaps TRBD2 as D (6 bases). CDR3 bases: TGTGCCAGTAGTATAGGGGAGGTCGGGGAGCTGTTTTTT. Amino acids: CASSIGEVGELFF.